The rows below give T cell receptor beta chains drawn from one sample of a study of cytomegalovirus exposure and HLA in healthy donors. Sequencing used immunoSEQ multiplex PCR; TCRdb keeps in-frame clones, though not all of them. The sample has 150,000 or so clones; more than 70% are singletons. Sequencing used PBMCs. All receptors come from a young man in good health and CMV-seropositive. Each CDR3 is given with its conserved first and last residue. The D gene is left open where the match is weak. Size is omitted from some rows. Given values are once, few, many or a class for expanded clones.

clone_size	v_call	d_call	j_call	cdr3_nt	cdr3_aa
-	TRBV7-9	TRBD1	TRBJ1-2	TGTTCCAGCAGCTCACGGGACAGGGGTAACTTCTATGGCTACACCTTC	CSSSSRDRGNFYGYTF
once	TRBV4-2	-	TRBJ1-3	TGTGCCGCAACATCAGGGAACCCTGGAAACACCATATATTTT	CAATSGNPGNTIYF
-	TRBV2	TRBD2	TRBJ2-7	TGTGCCAGCAGAGAAACTAGCGGCCCCTCCTACGAGCAGTACTTC	CASRETSGPSYEQYF
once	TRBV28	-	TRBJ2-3	TGTGCCAGCAGTTTACAGGGCACAGATACGCAGTATTTT	CASSLQGTDTQYF
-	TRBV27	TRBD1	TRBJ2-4	TGTGCCAGCAGTTTAGAAGGACAGGAGACCACGATAGCCAAAAACATTCAGTACTTC	CASSLEGQETTIAKNIQYF
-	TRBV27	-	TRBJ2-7	TGTGCCAGCAGTCAGCCAGGAAAGACCTACGAGCAGTACTTC	CASSQPGKTYEQYF
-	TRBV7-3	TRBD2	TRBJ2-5	TGTGCCAGCAGCTTGCGCGGGAGCACGGGAGAGACCCAGTACTTC	CASSLRGSTGETQYF
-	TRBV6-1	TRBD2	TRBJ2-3	TGTGCCAGCAGTAGCGGGACCGCCGACACAGATACGCAGTATTTT	CASSSGTADTDTQYF
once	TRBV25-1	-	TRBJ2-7	TGTGCCAGCTCGATTACAGAGATCGACGAGCAGTACTTC	CASSITEIDEQYF
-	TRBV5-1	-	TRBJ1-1	TGCGCCAGCAGTACAGGGACCCTATTTTTGAACACTGAAGCTTTCTTT	CASSTGTLFLNTEAFF
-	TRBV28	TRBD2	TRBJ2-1	TGTGCCAGCATGTCTAGCGGGGAGCAGTTCTTC	CASMSSGEQFF
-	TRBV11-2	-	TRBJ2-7	TGTGCCAGCAGCTTAGGACGTTCTATCCGGGGGACCTACGAGCAGTACTTC	CASSLGRSIRGTYEQYF
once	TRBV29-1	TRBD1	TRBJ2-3	TGCAGCGTTGGGGGGACAGGGGGCCTGAGAGATACGCAGTATTTT	CSVGGTGGLRDTQYF